This entry describes one T cell receptor (beta chain). There are 16 residues in the CDR3. After removal of 4 bases from V and 2 bases from J, the junction contained 7 bases not matched to a gene. Germline V gene sequence: CDR1 MDHEN, CDR2 SYDVKM. The data stem from a study of blood T cell repertoires in COVID-19. The protocol was immunoSEQ multiplex PCR, while the TCRdb copy is restricted to in-frame clones and leaves out a portion. The data contain some 86,000 clones, over 75% of them singletons. The sample was peripheral blood. The V and J genes are TRBV28 and TRBJ1-5; 8 bases align to TRBD1. This TCR derives from a woman aged 70-85 years with acute or convalescent COVID-19. CDR3 in DNA: TGTGCCAGCAGTTCCCCGGACAGGGATGGCAATCAGCCCCAGCATTTT. This encodes CASSSPDRDGNQPQHF. The complete variable domain, with remaining parts taken from reference TRBV28 and TRBJ1-5, reads DVKVTQSSRYLVKRTGEKVFLECVQDMDHENMFWYRQDPGLGLRLIYFSYDVKMKEKGDIPEGYSVSREKKERFSLILESASTNQTSMYLCASSSPDRDGNQPQHFGDGTRLSIL.